Each of the 27 T cell receptor beta chains below was sequenced from the same sample in a study of Ad26.COV2.S vaccination and SARS-CoV-2 variants. The treatment: 15 to 20 received Ad26.COV2.S at low or high dose, single or two shots; about 5 received placebo; per-sample allocation not given. Vaccine and placebo recipients were sampled on day 63 after the first injection. The table came from immunoSEQ multiplex PCR; TCRdb's copy has only in-frame clones and leaves some out. The table has more than 300,000 clones, 88% seen once. This specimen consisted of peripheral blood, obtained in a trial of Ad26.COV2.S vaccine versus placebo. These receptors originate from a person aged 18-65 years who received the Ad26.COV2.S COVID-19 vaccine or a placebo.

The chain carries TRBV5-1 and TRBJ1-4; TRBD1 might be the D (6 bases). The CDR3 is 16 residues long. Germline V lookup: CDR1 SGHRS, CDR2 YFSETQ. V was shortened by 2 bases and J by 7 bases, with 18 bases between the two germline ends. The CDR3 DNA sequence: TGCGCCAGCAGCTTTGCGGTCGGGGGGGCGAGTGAAAAACTGTTTTTT. It codes for CASSFAVGGASEKLFF.

The chain uses TRBV13 and TRBJ1-1; D perhaps matches TRBD1 (6 bases). The germline gives CDR1 PRHDT, CDR2 FYEKMQ (reference sequence). V lost 5 bases and J lost 2, with 12 bases in between. This CDR3 comprises 14 residues. CDR3 region: CASSTPGENTEAFF. Written as DNA, the CDR3 is TGTGCCAGCAGCACGCCAGGGGAAAACACTGAAGCTTTCTTT. Using reference TRBV13 and TRBJ1-1 for the parts outside the CDR3, the full variable domain is AAGVIQSPRHLIKEKRETATLKCYPIPRHDTVYWYQQGPGQDPQFLISFYEKMQSDKGSIPDRFSAQQFSDYHSELNMSSLELGDSALYFCASSTPGENTEAFFGQGTRLTVV.

V gene TRBV10-3 combines with J gene TRBJ2-5, with D possibly TRBD2 on 6 matching bases. The CDR3 length is 13 residues. Germline CDR1 is ENHRY and CDR2 is SYGVKD. The ends were cut back, 4 bases at V and 5 bases at J, with 11 bases in the middle. CDR3 protein: CAISVFGGETQYF. CDR3 sequence (DNA): TGTGCCATCAGTGTTTTCGGAGGGGAGACCCAGTACTTC.

This clone came up once. The V call is TRBV29-1, the J call TRBJ2-3, with D tentatively TRBD1 (5 bases). The ends were cut back, 5 bases at V and 2 bases at J, with 8 bases in the middle. Germline lookup yields CDR1 SQVTM and CDR2 ANQGSEA. The CDR3 has 12 residues. The CDR3 region has the DNA TGCAGCGTTATGGACAACACAGATACGCAGTATTTT. Protein product: CSVMDNTDTQYF.

The chain employs TRBV5-1 and TRBJ2-7; 8 bases are a match to TRBD1. Trimming took 0 bases from V and 5 from J; bases not matched to a gene: 7. Germline V lookup: CDR1 SGHRS, CDR2 YFSETQ. The CDR3 sequence is 15 residues long. The CDR3, as DNA: TGCGCCAGCAGCTTGGGGCAGGGGGCTTTCCACGAGCAGTACTTC. This codes for CASSLGQGAFHEQYF.

This sequence joins TRBV10-3 and TRBJ1-2; TRBD1 is a possible D gene (5 bases). Germline V CDR1 and CDR2: ENHRY, SYGVKD. V lost 3 bases to trimming and J lost 2 bases, with 13 bases between them. This CDR3 has 15 residues. CDR3 DNA: TGTGCCATCAGTGATGGGCAGGGCTTAAACTATGGCTACACCTTC. This sequence encodes CAISDGQGLNYGYTF.

The V call is TRBV6-2 or TRBV6-3, the J call TRBJ2-1; 10 bases are shared with TRBD1. This CDR3 contains 15 residues. Looked up from germline, CDR1 is MNHEY and CDR2 is SVGEGT. V was pared by 4 bases and J by 6 bases, with 6 bases of the junction left unmatched. The CDR3 spells CASSSTGQGSNEQFF. Here the CDR3 DNA reads TGTGCCAGCAGTTCAACGGGACAGGGGAGCAATGAGCAGTTCTTC.

This chain joins TRBV6-1 and TRBJ2-5; 7 positions agree with TRBD2. Germline values: CDR1 MNHNS, CDR2 SASEGT. Unmatched junction bases numbered 5, after V lost 6 bases and J lost 4 bases. This CDR3 region has 13 residues. CDR3: CASSSSGVETQYF. As DNA, the CDR3 is TGTGCCAGCAGCTCAAGCGGGGTAGAGACCCAGTACTTC.

The chain employs TRBV9 and TRBJ2-1; 15 nucleotides align to TRBD2. The CDR3 is made up of 15 amino acids. The germline gives CDR1 SGDLS, CDR2 YYNGEE. With V trimmed by 0 bases and J by 12 bases, 4 bases remained unmatched. The CDR3 DNA reads as TGTGCCAGCAGCGTAGGGACTAGCGGGAGGGCTCGGCAGTTCTTC. This sequence encodes CASSVGTSGRARQFF.

V gene TRBV28 combines with J gene TRBJ1-1; D perhaps matches TRBD1 (5 bases). This CDR3 region has 13 residues. The germline CDR1 and CDR2 sequences are MDHEN and SYDVKM. The V and J ends lost 8 bases and 4 bases respectively, with 14 bases between them. The CDR3 coding sequence is TGTGCCAGCCTAGCGCAGGGCTTCACTGAAGCTTTCTTT. Translation: CASLAQGFTEAFF.

The V call is TRBV27, the J call TRBJ1-2, with D perhaps matching TRBD1 (5 bases). The CDR3 totals 15 residues. The V end lost 2 bases, the J end lost 2 bases, and 12 bases lay between the germline ends. Germline values: CDR1 MNHEY, CDR2 SMNVEV (reference sequence). CDR3 DNA sequence: TGTGCCAGCAGTTTAATAGGGACCACGAACTATGGCTACACCTTC. This translates into CASSLIGTTNYGYTF.

The CDR3 spells CASSYLDRSYEQYF. CDR3 coding DNA: TGTGCCAGCAGTTACCTCGACAGGTCCTACGAGCAGTACTTC. The genes are TRBV6-6 and TRBJ2-7; weak D call: TRBD1 (6 bases). V was cut by 2 bases and J by 1 base, with 9 bases left in between. This CDR3 contains 14 residues. Germline CDR1 is MNHNY and CDR2 is SVGAGI (reference sequence).

V usage is TRBV6-5 and J usage is TRBJ2-7; 10 bases align to TRBD2. The V gene end was trimmed by 4 bases and the J gene end by 4 bases; junction bases not matched to a gene: 4. From germline, CDR1 is MNHEY and CDR2 SVGAGI. The CDR3 extends over 14 amino acids. The CDR3 reads CASSSPGLAYEQYF. The CDR3 DNA reads as TGTGCCAGCAGTTCTCCGGGACTAGCGTACGAGCAGTACTTC.

The chain links TRBV9 to TRBJ2-7; D tentatively fits TRBD1 or TRBD2 (5 bases each). The CDR3 runs to 14 residues. The V gene's germline CDR1 is SGDLS and CDR2 YYNGEE. V dropped 3 bases and J dropped 0 bases, with 10 bases sitting between them. The CDR3, as DNA: TGTGCCAGCAGCGGAGGGACGGCCTCCTACGAGCAGTACTTC. Translation: CASSGGTASYEQYF. Supplemented by reference TRBV9 and TRBJ2-7, the full variable domain reads DSGVTQTPKHLITATGQRVTLRCSPRSGDLSVYWYQQSLDQGLQFLIQYYNGEERAKGNILERFSAQQFPDLHSELNLSSLELGDSALYFCASSGGTASYEQYFGPGTRLTVT.

The gene calls are TRBV2 and TRBJ1-2, with TRBD1 as a possible D gene (5 bases). The germline gives CDR1 SNHLY, CDR2 FYNNEI. Trimming stripped 7 bases from V and 7 bases from J, with 25 bases between. This CDR3 region has 16 residues. The CDR3 DNA is TGTGCCAGCACCCCTTCGACTCGGACACCTATGTCTGGCTACACCTTC. Translation gives CASTPSTRTPMSGYTF.

This chain links TRBV7-9 with TRBJ1-3; D is unclear. With 1 base removed from V and 9 bases from J, the gap between germline ends came to 4 bases. CDR3 length: 11 amino acids. Per the germline V gene, CDR1 is SEHNR and CDR2 is FQNEAQ (reference sequence). The DNA for the CDR3 is TGTGCCAGCAGCTTAGGCAGCACCATATATTTT. Protein product: CASSLGSTIYF.

The J gene is TRBJ2-1, the V gene TRBV2, with 12 bases matching TRBD2. Germline CDR1 and CDR2: SNHLY and FYNNEI. The CDR3 is 14 residues long. Trimming removed 5 bases from V and 10 bases from J; junction bases left unmatched: 6. Written as DNA, the CDR3 is TGTGCCAGCAGTCTGACTAGCGGGGGCTGGGAGCAGTTCTTC. This encodes CASSLTSGGWEQFF.

The table lists this clone with a count of one. Given a much more abundant clone one base away, this may be a read error. The rearrangement uses TRBV7-9 and TRBJ2-3; D not certain. With 5 bases removed from V and 3 bases from J, the gap between germline ends came to 3 bases. The CDR3 spans 11 residues. Germline CDR1 and CDR2: SEHNR and FQNEAQ (reference sequence). The CDR3 DNA reads TGTGCCAGCAGCAAAACAGATACGCAGTATTTT. Its translation is CASSKTDTQYF.

This clone was seen a handful of times. For the CDR3, the DNA is TGCGCCAGCAGCTCCCGGGGACAGGGGGCGGCAGATAATTCACCCCTCCACTTT. It codes for CASSSRGQGAADNSPLHF. The chain has TRBV5-1 and TRBJ1-6; 12 bases agree with TRBD1. The CDR3 length is 18 residues. The trim removed 3 bases at V and 5 bases at J, leaving 9 bases unmatched. In germline, CDR1 is SGHRS, CDR2 YFSETQ.

V and J are TRBV15 and TRBJ1-5; D remains unclear. The V gene lost 5 bases and the J gene lost 4 bases, with 6 bases spanning the gap. The germline CDR1 and CDR2 sequences are LNHNV and YYDKDF (reference sequence). CDR3 length: 12 amino acids. CDR3 region: CATSRANQPQHF. CDR3 sequence (DNA): TGTGCCACCAGCCGAGCAAATCAGCCCCAGCATTTT.

The J gene is TRBJ2-7, the V gene TRBV6-2 or TRBV6-3, with TRBD1 matching over 8 bases. The germline CDR1 and CDR2 sequences are MNHEY and SVGEGT. The junction had 4 bases not matched to a gene; V was cut back by 4 bases and J by 2 bases. CDR3 length: 14 residues. The CDR3 DNA reads as TGTGCCAGCAGTTTAACAGGGGGTACCTACGAGCAGTACTTC. As protein: CASSLTGGTYEQYF.

This sequence joins TRBV10-3 and TRBJ2-7; tentative D call: TRBD2 (5 bases). Germline CDR1 is ENHRY and CDR2 is SYGVKD. This CDR3 has 14 residues. Trimming left V 0 bases short and J 3 bases short, with 9 bases between. The CDR3 DNA follows: TGTGCCATCAGTGAGTCGTGGAGGAACTACGAGCAGTACTTC. The encoded protein is CAISESWRNYEQYF.

The V call is TRBV18, the J call TRBJ2-7, with 13 nucleotides matching TRBD2. Germline V gene data show CDR1 as KGHSH and CDR2 as LQKENI. The V gene end was trimmed by 8 bases and the J gene end by 6 bases; junction bases not matched to a gene: 7. The CDR3 runs 14 residues. This CDR3 reads CASGTSGTGVEQYF. The DNA of the CDR3 is TGTGCCAGCGGGACTAGCGGGACGGGAGTCGAGCAGTACTTC.

This clone was counted a single time. The chain has TRBV5-6 and TRBJ1-5, with 7 positions matching TRBD1. With 3 bases clipped from V and 8 bases from J, the junction kept 8 bases outside the gene matches. CDR1 and CDR2 from the germline V gene are SGHDT and YYEEEE. There are 14 residues in the CDR3. DNA of the CDR3: TGTGCCAGCAGCTCCGGACAGGTCGGGGAGCCCCAGCATTTT. Translation gives CASSSGQVGEPQHF.

The J gene is TRBJ2-2, the V gene TRBV18, with 7 nucleotides matching TRBD1. The CDR3 runs to 16 residues. CDR1 and CDR2 (germline): KGHSH, LQKENI. V gave up 6 bases and J gave up 5 bases; unmatched junction bases: 12. CDR3 bases: TGTGCCAGCTCCCGCCGTGAGGGGGCTGAAACCGGGGAGCTGTTTTTT. This encodes CASSRREGAETGELFF.

Here the CDR3 DNA reads TGTGCCAGCAGCTTAGAACTAGCGGGAGGATCCTACGAGCAGTACTTC. Translated: CASSLELAGGSYEQYF. The chain has TRBV7-8 and TRBJ2-7; TRBD2 aligns across 12 bases. The CDR3 is 16 residues long. Germline V lookup: CDR1 SGHVS, CDR2 FQNEAQ. V trimming: 1 base; J trimming: 1 base; junction bases outside the gene matches: 2.

This clone appeared a few times. The V call is TRBV19, the J call TRBJ1-2, with no clear D. V gave up 7 bases and J gave up 5 bases, with 11 bases separating them. Looked up from germline, CDR1 is LNHDA and CDR2 is SQIVND (reference sequence). The CDR3 covers 12 residues. CDR3 sequence (DNA): TGTGCCAGTACCTCAGCGGGGTATGGCTACACCTTC. Translated: CASTSAGYGYTF.